The TCR beta chain under discussion was sequenced for a study of blood T cells in healthy people across ages (dated by TCRdb to the mid-2010s). For the wider study: In model experiments, template switching captured roughly one uniquely barcoded TCR beta cDNA molecule for every two T cells. The study analyzed two additional independent replicas of 1 million unique cDNA reads from the same blood draw for two donors, one aged 18 to 29 and one aged 80 or older. To avoid experimental bias, donors of different ages were spread randomly across the sequencing lanes. The donors were split into four age groups: young (average about 15 years), middle-aged (roughly 39), aged (more than 55) and long-lived (approximately 80). To track age-related changes in TCR beta repertoire diversity, the study relied on deep sequencing normalized with unique cDNA molecular identifiers. General findings and caveats noted by the study authors: The percentage of naive T cells measured by flow cytometry correlated strongly with observed TCR beta diversity. Bulk unsorted PBMC profiling prevented conclusive comparison of naive and antigen-experienced compartments. The long-lived group showed more naive CD4+ T cells, fewer expanded clones and increased TCR diversity than the aged group, suggesting age selection. Estimates of total diversity from one million sequenced T cells were regarded as lower bounds and underestimates. Donor CMV infection status was unknown, potentially confounding age-related changes in expanded clonotypes. Observed TCR beta diversity per million T cells fell roughly linearly with age, and a significant reduction was already apparent by age roughly 40.

As for this clonotype: Its antigen is still unknown. Per-nucleotide qualities are absent, and no much larger clonotype sits a single base away.

The CDR3 holds 15 amino acids from the cysteine to the phenylalanine. The kept DNA is CDR3 alone, 45 bases in frame from the first base. The germline V gene provides CDR1 MDHEN and CDR2 SYDVKM. V drops 4 bases and J drops 1 base, leaving 13 bases in between. Receptor amplification or capture employed 5' RACE. Sequencing was carried out with an Illumina HiSeq 2500. A second PCR of about 6 to 12 cycles was performed with a sample-barcoded 5' primer and a J-beta primer mix. A template-switch 5' adaptor carrying 12 random nucleotides introduced a unique molecular identifier onto each TCR beta cDNA molecule. At least 3 million CDR3-containing paired-end reads were obtained from each sample. First-strand cDNA was synthesized from all RNA with the Mint cDNA synthesis kit, primed by a TRBC-specific oligonucleotide. Following uracil-DNA glycosylase treatment, all cDNA underwent a first 18-cycle PCR with the universal primers M1SS and BC2_uni_R. The authors' analysis ran thus. For normalization, 1 million high-quality reads, each with a distinct molecular identifier, were randomly selected from each sample. Reads sharing molecular identifiers were discarded rather than binned into consensus sequences. MiTCR, with a Q25 quality threshold and the strictest error-elimination algorithm, was used for CDR3 identification, clonotype clustering and error correction. Lower-bound total TCR beta diversity was estimated with a nonparametric unseen species model using Euler transformation. The public reads were reprocessed in TCRdb via fastp at Q25 and MiXCR, keeping in-frame beta chains. A single entry per CDR3 protein holds the most common genes and DNA from its merged rows. The V and J calls follow TCRdb's processing rather than the paper's. A total of about 1,400,000 distinct CDR3 sequences appear in this sample, approximately 63% of them only once. 6.5% to 8.5% of the sample goes to the ten largest clones.

The donors were roughly 40 Caucasian individuals from Russia, aged 6 to 90 years, who were systemically healthy. Each donor gave approximately 10 milliliters of peripheral blood, collected into EDTA-treated Vacutainer tubes. Ficoll-Paque density-gradient centrifugation was used to isolate PBMCs, with at least 6.5 million obtained per sample. Trizol reagent was used to extract total RNA from the PBMCs, yielding at least 5.5 micrograms per sample. The percentages of naive CD45RAhigh/CD27high T cells were determined by flow cytometry on a PBMC aliquot from every donor. The chain links TRBV28 with TRBJ2-5, and the D gene may be TRBD1, 6 bases matching. This clonotype was obtained from a man younger than 35 in good health. The source material was blood. DNA sequence: TGTGCCAGCAGTTCTATCGGACAGAGCCAAGAGACCCAGTACTTC. It codes for CASSSIGQSQETQYF.